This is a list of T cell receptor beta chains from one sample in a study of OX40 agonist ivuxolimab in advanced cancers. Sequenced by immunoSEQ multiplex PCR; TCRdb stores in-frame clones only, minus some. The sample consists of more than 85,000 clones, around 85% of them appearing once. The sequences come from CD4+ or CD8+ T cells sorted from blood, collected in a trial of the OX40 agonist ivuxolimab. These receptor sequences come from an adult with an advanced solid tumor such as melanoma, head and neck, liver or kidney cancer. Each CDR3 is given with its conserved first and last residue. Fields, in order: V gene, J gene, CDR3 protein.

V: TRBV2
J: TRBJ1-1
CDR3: CASSGRGLLNTEAFF

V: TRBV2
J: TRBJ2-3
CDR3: CASSHPGLAESRDTQYF

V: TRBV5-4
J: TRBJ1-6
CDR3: CASSLGGQVDSPLHF

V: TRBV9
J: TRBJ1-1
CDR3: CASSIATGSNTEAFF

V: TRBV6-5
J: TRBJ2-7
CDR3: CASSYGGGGSYEQYF

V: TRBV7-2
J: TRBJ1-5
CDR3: CASREGTFSNQPQHF

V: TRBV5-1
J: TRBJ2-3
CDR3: CASSPRGVSTDTQYF

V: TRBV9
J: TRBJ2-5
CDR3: CASSGTSGGAQETQYF

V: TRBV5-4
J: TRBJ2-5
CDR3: CASSSTGSPAQETQYF

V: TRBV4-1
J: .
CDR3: CASSQVFGTSTYEQYF

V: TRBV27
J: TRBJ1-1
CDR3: CASSIGQGVYVGTEAFF

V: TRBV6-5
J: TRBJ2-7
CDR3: CASSFGHHSYEQYF

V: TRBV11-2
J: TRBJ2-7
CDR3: CASSPWQGTYEQYF

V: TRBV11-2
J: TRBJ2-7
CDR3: CASSPRLRRKTYEQYF

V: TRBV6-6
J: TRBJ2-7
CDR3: CASSPDRRYEQYF

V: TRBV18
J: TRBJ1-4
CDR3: CASSGSRGEKLFF

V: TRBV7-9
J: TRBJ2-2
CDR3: CASSLLPGVDTGELFF

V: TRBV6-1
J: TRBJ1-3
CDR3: CASSVETTGNTIYF

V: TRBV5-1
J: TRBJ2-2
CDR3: CASTPNTGELFF

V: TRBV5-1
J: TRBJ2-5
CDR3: CASSPGQETQYF

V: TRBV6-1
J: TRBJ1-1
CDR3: CAGRGGVRMNTEAFF